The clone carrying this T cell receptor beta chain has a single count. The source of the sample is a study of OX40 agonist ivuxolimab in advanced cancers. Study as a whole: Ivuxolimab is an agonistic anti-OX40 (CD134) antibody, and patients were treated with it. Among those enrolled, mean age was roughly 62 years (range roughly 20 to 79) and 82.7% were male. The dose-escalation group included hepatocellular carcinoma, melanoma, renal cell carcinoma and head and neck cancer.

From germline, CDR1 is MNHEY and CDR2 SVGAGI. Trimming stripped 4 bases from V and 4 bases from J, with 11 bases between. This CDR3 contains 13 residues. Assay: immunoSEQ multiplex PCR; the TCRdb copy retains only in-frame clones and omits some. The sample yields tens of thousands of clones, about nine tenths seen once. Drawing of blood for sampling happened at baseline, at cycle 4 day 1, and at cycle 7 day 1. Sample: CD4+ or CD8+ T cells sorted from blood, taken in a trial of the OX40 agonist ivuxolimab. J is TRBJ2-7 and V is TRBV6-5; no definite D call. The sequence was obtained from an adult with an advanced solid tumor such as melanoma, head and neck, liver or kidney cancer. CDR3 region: CASSSPGLYEQYF. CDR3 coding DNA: TGTGCCAGCAGTTCCCCGGGCCTTTACGAGCAGTACTTC.